This TCR beta chain derives from a study of T cell responses to AZD1222 COVID-19 vaccine. Study-wide context: Investigators merged groups given second doses at roughly 4 or roughly 12 weeks.

Worth noting for this clone: What it binds is unknown.

Measured with immunoSEQ multiplex PCR; TCRdb has only the in-frame clones, and not every one. The sample comprises about 140,000 clones, over 90% of which are singletons, and about 2.5% rests with the top ten. Per germline, CDR1 SNHLY and CDR2 FYNNEI. The CDR3 runs to 14 residues. Trimming removed 6 bases from V and 4 bases from J; junction bases left unmatched: 3. Points from the study as a whole: Repertoire collection took place solely once the T cell response had peaked.

This sequence originates from an adult in good health. Specimen: peripheral blood, collected on day 0 of AZD1222 vaccination. The chain joins TRBV2 to TRBJ1-1; TRBD1 agrees at 12 bases. CDR3 nucleotide sequence: TGTGCCAGCAGGGGGACAGGGGGCGGCACTGAAGCTTTCTTT. Translated: CASRGTGGGTEAFF. Variable domain in full (rest from reference TRBV2 and TRBJ1-1): EPEVTQTPSHQVTQMGQEVILRCVPISNHLYFYWYRQILGQKVEFLVSFYNNEISEKSEIFDDQFSVERPDGSNFTLKIRSTKLEDSAMYFCASRGTGGGTEAFFGQGTRLTVV.